The 20 T cell receptor beta chains presented below share a single source sample, sequenced in a study of blood T cell repertoires in COVID-19. TCRdb keeps only in-frame clones here, not all; method: immunoSEQ multiplex PCR. The sample lists 130,000 to 150,000 clones, 65% to 85% occurring once. Sample: peripheral blood. The receptors shown here come from a man between 60 and 70 years old with active or convalescent COVID-19.

In this sample, this clone turned up a few times. V is TRBV28 and J is TRBJ1-5, with 9 bases that match TRBD1. J gave up 7 bases and V 6 bases, and 10 bases lay outside the gene matches. CDR3 size: 15 residues. Germline values: CDR1 MDHEN, CDR2 SYDVKM. The DNA of the CDR3 is TGTGCCAGCAGGTATACAGGGGGCAGGGGGCAGCCCCAGCATTTT. Encoded protein: CASRYTGGRGQPQHF.

This chain links TRBV28 with TRBJ1-4; D ambiguous. Between the trimmed V and J ends, which lost 4 bases and 5 bases, there was a span of 11 bases. This CDR3 is 14 amino acids long. Looked up from germline, CDR1 is MDHEN and CDR2 is SYDVKM. The CDR3 nucleotides are TGTGCCAGCAGTTACCGGAGCCTGAATGAAAAACTGTTTTTT. As protein: CASSYRSLNEKLFF.

The J gene is TRBJ2-7, the V gene TRBV9; no clear D gene. Germline V gene lookup returns CDR1 SGDLS and CDR2 YYNGEE. The CDR3 spans 16 residues. V lost 0 bases and J lost 2, with 15 bases in between. CDR3 DNA: TGTGCCAGCAGCGTAGGGTCCTCCTTGACTGCCTACGAGCAGTACTTC. Translated, it gives CASSVGSSLTAYEQYF.

This clone was seen only a few times. The chain carries TRBV30 and TRBJ1-1; D unclear. Germline CDR1 GTSNPN, CDR2 SVGIG (reference sequence). This CDR3 has 13 amino acids. Between the trimmed V and J ends, which lost 5 bases and 1 base, there was a span of 11 bases. The CDR3 DNA sequence: TGTGCCTGGGGGCAACGGTGGAACACTGAAGCTTTCTTT. Translation gives CAWGQRWNTEAFF.

CDR3 DNA: TGTGCCAGCAGCTTAAATAGAGTTGGGAACACCGGGGAGCTGTTTTTT. Translating it yields CASSLNRVGNTGELFF. The chain joins TRBV7-3 to TRBJ2-2; no clear D gene. Trimming stripped 1 base from V and 1 base from J, with 10 bases between. The CDR3 runs to 16 residues. From germline, CDR1 is SGHTA and CDR2 FQGTGA. The whole variable domain, filled in from reference TRBV7-3 and TRBJ2-2, reads GAGVSQTPSNKVTEKGKYVELRCDPISGHTALYWYRQSLGQGPEFLIYFQGTGAADDSGLPNDRFFAVRPEGSVSTLKIQRTERGDSAVYLCASSLNRVGNTGELFFGEGSRLTVL.

With regard to this clone: The identical CDR3 is also encoded by other nucleotide sequences in the sample. The chain has TRBV7-3 and TRBJ2-1; 12 bases agree with TRBD2. Germline assignment: CDR1 SGHTA and CDR2 FQGTGA. This CDR3 contains 15 residues. The V gene end was trimmed by 5 bases and the J gene end by 5 bases; junction bases not matched to a gene: 4. The CDR3 bases are TGTGCCAGCAGCCCGGGACTAGCGGGTAACAATGAGCAGTTCTTC. Its protein product is CASSPGLAGNNEQFF.

The V call is TRBV7-3, the J call TRBJ2-1, with 8 bases fitting TRBD2. There are 14 residues in the CDR3. CDR1 is SGHTA and CDR2 is FQGTGA in the germline V gene. J gave up 6 bases and V 5 bases, and 6 bases lay outside the gene matches. DNA of the CDR3: TGTGCCAGCAGCCCGGGGACTAGAAGCAATGAGCAGTTCTTC. Translating gives CASSPGTRSNEQFF.

The chain has TRBV4-1 and TRBJ2-5, with D maybe TRBD2 (5 bases). The CDR3 length is 15 residues. Germline assignment: CDR1 MGHRA and CDR2 YSYEKL. The V and J ends lost 4 bases and 5 bases respectively, with 17 bases between them. The CDR3 sequence: CASSPLEAPGETQYF. Written as DNA, the CDR3 is TGCGCCAGCAGCCCCCTTGAAGCCCCGGGGGAGACCCAGTACTTC.

The chain uses TRBV18 and TRBJ2-2; 9 bases line up with TRBD1. The length of the CDR3 is 14 residues. V gave up 3 bases and J gave up 7 bases; unmatched junction bases: 3. CDR1 KGHSH and CDR2 LQKENI come from the germline V gene. The CDR3 here is CASSPGQGYGELFF. The CDR3 DNA follows: TGTGCCAGCTCACCGGGACAGGGATACGGGGAGCTGTTTTTT. The full variable domain, its missing parts supplied by reference TRBV18 and TRBJ2-2, is NAGVMQNPRHLVRRRGQEARLRCSPMKGHSHVYWYRQLPEEGLKFMVYLQKENIIDESGMPKERFSAEFPKEGPSILRIQQVVRGDSAAYFCASSPGQGYGELFFGEGSRLTVL.

This chain links TRBV6-5 with TRBJ1-5; D unclear. The CDR3 spans 14 residues. Per the germline V gene, CDR1 is MNHEY and CDR2 is SVGAGI. Trimming left V 5 bases short and J 4 bases short, with 12 bases between. CDR3 DNA: TGTGCCAGCAGTACCGGACTGCCGAATCAGCCCCAGCATTTT. Translated, it gives CASSTGLPNQPQHF.

V and J are TRBV7-3 and TRBJ2-5, with 7 nucleotides matching TRBD2. Losses at the gene ends were 5 bases for V and 4 bases for J; bases not matched to a gene: 7. The CDR3 runs to 14 residues. Germline V gene sequence: CDR1 SGHTA, CDR2 FQGTGA. This CDR3 is CASSPQGGRETQYF. In DNA form, the CDR3 reads TGTGCCAGCAGCCCACAAGGCGGGAGAGAGACCCAGTACTTC.

The V gene is TRBV19, the J gene TRBJ2-5, with unresolved D. This CDR3 contains 14 residues. Deletions cut 7 bases from V and 4 bases from J, with 16 bases between. The V gene's germline CDR1 is LNHDA and CDR2 SQIVND (reference sequence). In DNA form, the CDR3 reads TGTGCCAGTAAGGCAGGCCCTCTGAGAGAGACCCAGTACTTC. Encoded protein: CASKAGPLRETQYF.

The V gene is TRBV18, the J gene TRBJ2-7, with 7 bases matching TRBD1. This CDR3 is 15 amino acids long. Germline loops: CDR1 KGHSH, CDR2 LQKENI. Unmatched junction bases numbered 5, after V lost 1 base and J lost 2 bases. CDR3: CASSPRSGTAYEQYF. In DNA form, the CDR3 reads TGTGCCAGCTCACCACGATCGGGGACAGCCTACGAGCAGTACTTC. Drawing the rest from reference TRBV18 and TRBJ2-7, the complete variable domain is NAGVMQNPRHLVRRRGQEARLRCSPMKGHSHVYWYRQLPEEGLKFMVYLQKENIIDESGMPKERFSAEFPKEGPSILRIQQVVRGDSAAYFCASSPRSGTAYEQYFGPGTRLTVT.

This chain joins TRBV6-2 or TRBV6-3 and TRBJ1-2; possible D gene TRBD1, 5 bases. The CDR3 runs to 14 residues. Trimming shortened V by 5 bases and J by 4 bases, and 14 bases separated the two germline ends. Germline V gene sequence: CDR1 MNHEY, CDR2 SVGEGT. CDR3 DNA: TGTGCCAGCAGTCGCGGGGACGGGTCCTATGGCTACACCTTC. Its protein is CASSRGDGSYGYTF.

This clone has a handful of counts. The chain joins TRBV27 to TRBJ2-2; possibly TRBD2 for D (6 bases). Germline V gene sequence: CDR1 MNHEY, CDR2 SMNVEV (reference sequence). The CDR3 is made up of 13 amino acids. Trimming left V 3 bases short and J 6 bases short, with 8 bases between. The CDR3 nucleotides read TGTGCCAGCAGTTTTGGAGGGTCCGGGGAGCTGTTTTTT. It codes for CASSFGGSGELFF.

This chain links TRBV4-2 with TRBJ1-1; D may be TRBD1 (6 bases). CDR1 LGHNA and CDR2 YNFKEQ come from the germline V gene. The CDR3 consists of 15 residues. Between the trimmed V and J ends, which lost 3 bases and 2 bases, there was a span of 13 bases. The CDR3 DNA sequence: TGTGCCAGCAGCCAGCCCAGGGGCATTAACACTGAAGCTTTCTTT. Protein: CASSQPRGINTEAFF.

The chain links TRBV18 to TRBJ1-4, with D unclear. CDR3 length: 16 residues. V lost 1 base and J lost 2, with 11 bases in between. The germline V gene has CDR1 KGHSH and CDR2 LQKENI. CDR3 amino acids: CASSPLMGTTNEKLFF. The DNA of the CDR3 is TGTGCCAGCTCACCACTGATGGGCACTACTAATGAAAAACTGTTTTTT.

V usage is TRBV10-3 and J usage is TRBJ2-3; D is perhaps TRBD1 (6 bases). This CDR3 is 13 amino acids long. V was pared by 10 bases and J by 2 bases, with 13 bases between. Germline CDR1 and CDR2: ENHRY and SYGVKD. CDR3 in amino acids: CATRDTHTDTQYF. In DNA, the CDR3 is TGTGCCACGAGGGACACCCACACAGATACGCAGTATTTT.

Comment on this clone: The sample holds other DNA sequences that translate to the same CDR3. The chain links TRBV6-6 to TRBJ1-2; maybe TRBD1 (6 bases). The CDR3 is 13 residues long. V lost 5 bases and J lost 4, with 11 bases in between. Germline lookup yields CDR1 MNHNY and CDR2 SVGAGI (reference sequence). The CDR3 DNA is TGTGCCAGCAGTAGAACAGGGAGCTATGGCTACACCTTC. Its translation: CASSRTGSYGYTF.

This chain joins TRBV6-5 and TRBJ2-7, with a tentative D call TRBD2 (6 bases). The germline CDR1 and CDR2 sequences are MNHEY and SVGAGI. V was pared by 6 bases and J by 4 bases, with 10 bases between. CDR3 length: 12 residues. The chain's CDR3 is CASSSGTYEQYF. Here the CDR3 DNA reads TGTGCCAGCAGCTCAGGGACTTACGAGCAGTACTTC.